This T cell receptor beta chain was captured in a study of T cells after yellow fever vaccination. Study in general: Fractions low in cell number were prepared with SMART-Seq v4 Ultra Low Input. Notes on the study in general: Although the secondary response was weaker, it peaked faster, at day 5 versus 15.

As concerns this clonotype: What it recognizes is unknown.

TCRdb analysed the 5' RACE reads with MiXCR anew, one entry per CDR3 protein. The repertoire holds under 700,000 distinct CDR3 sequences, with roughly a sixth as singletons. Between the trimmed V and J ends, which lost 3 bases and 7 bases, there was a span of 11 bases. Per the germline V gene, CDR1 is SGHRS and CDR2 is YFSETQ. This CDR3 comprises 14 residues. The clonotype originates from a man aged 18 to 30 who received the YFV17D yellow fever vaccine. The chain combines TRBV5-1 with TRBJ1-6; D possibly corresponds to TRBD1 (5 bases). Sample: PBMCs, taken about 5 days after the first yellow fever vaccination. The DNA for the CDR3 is TGCGCCAGCAGCTCGGGGGTGTTGAATTCACCCCTCCACTTT. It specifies CASSSGVLNSPLHF. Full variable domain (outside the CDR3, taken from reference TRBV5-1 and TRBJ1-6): KAGVTQTPRYLIKTRGQQVTLSCSPISGHRSVSWYQQTPGQGLQFLFEYFSETQRNKGNFPGRFSGRQFSNSRSEMNVSTLELGDSALYLCASSSGVLNSPLHFGNGTRLTVT.